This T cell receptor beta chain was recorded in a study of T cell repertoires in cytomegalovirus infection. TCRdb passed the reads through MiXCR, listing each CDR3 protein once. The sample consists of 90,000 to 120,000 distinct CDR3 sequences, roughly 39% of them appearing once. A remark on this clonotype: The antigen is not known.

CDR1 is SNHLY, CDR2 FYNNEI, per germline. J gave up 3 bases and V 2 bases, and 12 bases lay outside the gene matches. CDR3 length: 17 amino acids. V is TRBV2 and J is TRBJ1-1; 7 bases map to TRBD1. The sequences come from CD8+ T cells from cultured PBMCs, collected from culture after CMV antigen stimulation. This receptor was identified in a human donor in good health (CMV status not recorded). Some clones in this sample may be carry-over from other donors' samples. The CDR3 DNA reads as TGTGCCAGCAGTGAATTTGGGACAGAGTCGGGGGACACTGAAGCTTTCTTT. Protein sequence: CASSEFGTESGDTEAFF.